This T cell receptor (beta chain) is drawn from a study of a mutant IDH1 vaccine in newly diagnosed glioma. Some clones are missing from TCRdb's copy, which holds only in-frame ones; the method was immunoSEQ multiplex PCR. Of about 85,000 clones listed, about nine tenths are singletons. As regards this clone: As yet, its antigen is unknown.

Time point in this sample: week 47, end of study. Every vaccination contained 300 ug of the mutant IDH1 20-mer peptide and was paired with topical imiquimod. V lost 0 bases and J lost 6, with 14 bases in between. The CDR3 has 15 residues. Germline values: CDR1 ENHRY, CDR2 SYGVKD. The chain carries TRBV10-3 and TRBJ1-2; D uncertain. The receptor was derived from a woman in her 50s with glioma. The input for sequencing was PBMCs, taken from a glioma patient whose treatment included an IDH1 peptide vaccine. The CDR3 region is CAISESGTVRNGYTF. The CDR3 DNA reads as TGTGCCATCAGTGAGTCGGGAACAGTTCGCAATGGCTACACCTTC.